This TCR beta chain was sequenced for a study of T cells in localized non-small cell lung cancer. The CDR3 extends over 15 amino acids. Germline V gene sequence: CDR1 SEHNR, CDR2 FQNEAQ (reference sequence). V was trimmed by 4 bases and J by 8 bases, leaving 18 bases between them. The study, taken as a whole, reports: The study linked higher blood T cell density to longer overall survival. Sequencing was restricted to one tumor region; therefore, heterogeneity remains possible.

As concerns this clone: Its target is not known.

Produced via immunoSEQ multiplex PCR; TCRdb's table is partial and in-frame only. Seen here are 55,000 to 80,000 clones, just under 85% observed once, and the top ten hold 13%. This specimen was peripheral blood, taken before any cancer treatment. The TCR sequence derives from a female donor aged 60 or older with stage I lung adenocarcinoma. J is TRBJ2-1 and V is TRBV7-9; D possibly corresponds to TRBD2 (5 bases). The CDR3 protein is CASSSGSSAGHEQFF. The CDR3 nucleotides read TGTGCCAGCAGCTCGGGGTCGTCCGCAGGCCATGAGCAGTTCTTC.